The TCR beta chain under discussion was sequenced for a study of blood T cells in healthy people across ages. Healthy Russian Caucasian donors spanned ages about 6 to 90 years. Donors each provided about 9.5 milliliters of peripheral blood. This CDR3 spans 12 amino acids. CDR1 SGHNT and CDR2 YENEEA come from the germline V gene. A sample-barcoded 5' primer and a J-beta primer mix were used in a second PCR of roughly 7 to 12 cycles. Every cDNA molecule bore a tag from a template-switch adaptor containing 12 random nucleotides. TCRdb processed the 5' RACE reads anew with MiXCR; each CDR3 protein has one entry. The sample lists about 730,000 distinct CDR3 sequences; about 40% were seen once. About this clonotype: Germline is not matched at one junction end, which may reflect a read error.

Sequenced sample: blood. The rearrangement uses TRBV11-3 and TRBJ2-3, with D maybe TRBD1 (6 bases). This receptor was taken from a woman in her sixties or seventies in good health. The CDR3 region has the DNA TGTGCCAGCGGCTTACAGGGAGATACGCAGTATTTT. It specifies CASGLQGDTQYF.